Included here is one TCR beta chain sequence, with context. This CDR3 spans 16 amino acids. CDR1 SGHRS and CDR2 YFSETQ come from the germline V gene. V was clipped by 8 bases and J by 3 bases; unmatched bases: 8. The study ran its PCR with 60 Vbeta and 13 Jbeta primers. Some clones are missing from TCRdb's copy, which holds only in-frame ones; the method was immunoSEQ multiplex PCR. This table has under 200,000 clones, 65% to 90% appearing once. The entry originates in a study of cytomegalovirus exposure and HLA in healthy donors. V and J are TRBV5-1 and TRBJ2-2; 12 bases agree with TRBD1. Sequenced sample: PBMCs. The TCR originated in a man between 45 and 60 years old in good health and CMV-seropositive. The CDR3 sequence: CASAGTGGFDTGELFF. The CDR3 nucleotides read TGCGCCAGTGCCGGGACAGGGGGCTTTGACACCGGGGAGCTGTTTTTT.